This T cell receptor (beta chain) was sequenced for a study of blood T cell repertoires in COVID-19. Looking at the study overall: PBMCs, B-cell-depleted T cells, or T cells provided the cDNA or gDNA that made up the material.

The V end lost 5 bases, the J end lost 2 bases, and 7 bases lay between the germline ends. The CDR3 runs to 12 residues. Germline V CDR1 and CDR2: MNHEY, SVGAGI. Using immunoSEQ multiplex PCR, the repertoire was profiled, and TCRdb retains in-frame clones only, with some absent. The table records about 330,000 clones, roughly 84% of them present only once. Cohorts were based on clinical histories the participants reported. Resolution of symptoms, clearance, or two negative PCRs was present in recovered Cohort 3 donors. Sequenced: PBMCs or T cells enriched from blood (not recorded which). The TCR originated in a woman in her 30s who had recovered from COVID-19. The V and J genes are TRBV6-5 and TRBJ2-7; D is unresolved. The CDR3 loop is CASSTVTYEQYF. CDR3 nucleotides: TGTGCCAGCAGTACAGTGACCTACGAGCAGTACTTC.